The 2 T cell receptor beta chains listed next were all sequenced from one sample in a study of OX40 agonist ivuxolimab in advanced cancers. Clones were read by immunoSEQ multiplex PCR, and TCRdb kept only the in-frame ones, dropping some. The sample contains around 80,000 clones, about 86% of which appear only once. The sample in question was CD4+ or CD8+ T cells sorted from blood, obtained in a trial of the OX40 agonist ivuxolimab. The receptors were sampled from an adult with an advanced solid tumor such as melanoma, head and neck, liver or kidney cancer.

The J gene is TRBJ2-1, the V gene TRBV15, with D possibly called TRBD1 or TRBD2 (6 bases each). V lost 6 bases to trimming and J lost 0 bases, with 12 bases between them. Germline V gene data show CDR1 as LNHNV and CDR2 as YYDKDF (reference sequence). The CDR3 totals 15 residues. In nucleotides, the CDR3 is TGTGCCACCAGGCCGGAGGGGGGCTCCTACAATGAGCAGTTCTTC. It is translated as CATRPEGGSYNEQFF.

The chain employs TRBV25-1 and TRBJ2-7; weak D call: TRBD1 (6 bases). Germline loops: CDR1 MGHDK, CDR2 SYGVNS. The CDR3 runs 14 residues. The V end lost 1 base, the J end lost 3 bases, and 10 bases lay between the germline ends. Written as DNA, the CDR3 is TGTGCCAGCAGTGAATCAGGGGTGTACTACGAGCAGTACTTC. It codes for CASSESGVYYEQYF.